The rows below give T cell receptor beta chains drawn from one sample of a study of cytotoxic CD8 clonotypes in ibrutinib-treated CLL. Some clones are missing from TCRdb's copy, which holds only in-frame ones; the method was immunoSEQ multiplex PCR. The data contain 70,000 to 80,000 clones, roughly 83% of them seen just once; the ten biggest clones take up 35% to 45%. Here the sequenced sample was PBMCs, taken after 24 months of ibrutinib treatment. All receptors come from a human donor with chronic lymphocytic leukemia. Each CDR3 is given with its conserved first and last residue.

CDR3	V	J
CASSLGLAGPSTDTQYF	TRBV7-3	TRBJ2-3
CSVVSGGGEKLFF	TRBV29-1	TRBJ1-4
CASSEGGRNQPQHF	TRBV6-1	TRBJ1-5
CASSQEQAASGNTIYF	TRBV13	TRBJ1-3
CASSQDLREAQPQHF	TRBV4-2	TRBJ1-5
CAWMGGNTEAFF	TRBV30	TRBJ1-1
CASRPENTGELFF	TRBV6-1	TRBJ2-2
CASLGQLAGDGANVLTF	TRBV2	TRBJ2-6
CASRGTSGSTDTQYF	TRBV4-2	TRBJ2-3
CASSIAIGANQPQHF	TRBV19	TRBJ1-5
CASSTGLVGLQETQYF	TRBV19	TRBJ2-5
CASSLMGPGDGYTF	TRBV7-3	TRBJ1-2
CASSAVGQGNAEQYF	TRBV2	TRBJ2-7
CASSVTVQETQYF	TRBV6-5	TRBJ2-5
CASSLDRERMNTEAFF	TRBV7-2	TRBJ1-1
CSVQRDTPYEQYF	TRBV29-1	TRBJ2-7